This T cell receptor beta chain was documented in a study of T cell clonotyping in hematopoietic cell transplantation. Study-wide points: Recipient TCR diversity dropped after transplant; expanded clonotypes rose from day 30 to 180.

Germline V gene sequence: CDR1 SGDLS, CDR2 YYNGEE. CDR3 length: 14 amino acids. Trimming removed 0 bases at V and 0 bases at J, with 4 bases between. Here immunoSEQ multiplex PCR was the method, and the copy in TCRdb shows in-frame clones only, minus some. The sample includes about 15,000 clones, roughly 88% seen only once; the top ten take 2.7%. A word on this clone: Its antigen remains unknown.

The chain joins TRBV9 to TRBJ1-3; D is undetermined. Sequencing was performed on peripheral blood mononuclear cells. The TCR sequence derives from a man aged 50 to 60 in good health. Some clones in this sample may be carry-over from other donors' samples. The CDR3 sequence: CASSVVDSGNTIYF. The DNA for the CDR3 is TGTGCCAGCAGCGTAGTGGACTCTGGAAACACCATATATTTT.